This TCR beta chain was profiled in a study of T-cell memory formation after mild COVID-19 (dated by TCRdb to 2020 to 2022). For the wider study: Most TCR sequence clusters were specific to one of the two donors. In a couple of donors, T-cell clones that expanded and contracted after mild COVID-19 were followed by sequencing TCRalpha and TCRbeta repertoires longitudinally. Two young, previously healthy adult volunteers, one female and one male, were included in the cohort. What the authors observed across the whole study: Clones contracting from day 15 to 85 had balanced CD4/CD8 phenotypes, while a second wave expanding from day 15 to 37 was biased towards CD4+. SARS-CoV-2 specificity of the second-wave clones peaking on day 37 was not confirmed. Only two mild cases were covered by the study, and larger cohorts that include severe cases with pre-infection samples were considered necessary. Contracting CD4+ clones were located mainly in the CM and EM memory subsets, whereas CD8+ clones were found to be enriched in EMRA. Some responding clones were detected in pre-infection memory, suggesting pre-existing cross-reactive memory T cells joined the SARS-CoV-2 response.

The CDR3 holds 15 amino acids from the cysteine to the phenylalanine. The retained sequence is limited to the CDR3, 45 bases, with the frame set at the first base. V loses 0 bases at its end and J loses 2 bases; junction bases beyond the gene matches: 3. The germline V gene (reference sequence) supplies CDR1 DFQATT and CDR2 SNEGSKA. PBMCs were isolated by Ficoll-Paque density gradient centrifugation. This clonotype was counted many times. Its antigen remains undetermined. Base qualities are not recorded, but no much larger clone differs from it by a single base. The instrument given in TCRdb is Illumina NovaSeq 6000. TCRalpha and TCRbeta cDNA libraries were constructed by 5'RACE with constant-segment primers, with sample barcodes and unique molecular identifiers being introduced. RNA was extracted from every sample with Trizol reagent. The libraries were amplified in two PCR steps, and the second step added a second sample barcode and Illumina TruSeq adapters. Sequencing of libraries was performed on an Illumina NovaSeq with 2 x 150 bp paired-end reads. Concerning the study's data processing: The reads were demultiplexed and collapsed into UMI-guided consensus sequences using migec v1.2.7. Using mixcr v2.1.11, UMI consensuses were aligned to TRA and TRB V and J templates and then assembled into clonotypes. Clonotypes were classified as expanded or contracted when called significant by both edgeR and NoisET, with noise models trained on biological replicates. For edgeR calls, the cutoffs were a false discovery rate-adjusted p below 0.01 and a log2 fold-change threshold of 1. As an exploratory analysis of dynamics, PCA with hierarchical clustering was applied to max-normalized trajectories of the 1000 most abundant clonotypes. Each responding clone was given a CD4 or CD8 phenotype based on the CD4+ and CD8+ repertoires, which had been sequenced separately. TCRdb took the public reads, trimmed them with fastp at Q25, ran MiXCR for clone calling and kept in-frame beta chains. All rows with the same CDR3 protein become a single entry with the most common DNA and genes. TCRdb, not the authors, supplied the V and J calls. The sample yields around 35,000 distinct CDR3 sequences; under 8% were counted once. Around 28% of the sample lies in the top ten.

The origin of this receptor is a man between 18 and 35 years old who had mild COVID-19 (a few samples of this study predate the infection). The sample titles of this study are shuffled in the database, so cell type and time point are left out; the donor was told from shared clones. The sample was PBMCs or a T cell subset sorted from them (not recorded which). The rearranged chain carries TRBV20-1 and TRBJ2-1; TRBD2 agrees with 8 junctional bases. In nucleotide form, the sequence is TGCAGTGCTAGAGACGCAGCGGGGGCCTACAATGAGCAGTTCTTC. The translation is CSARDAAGAYNEQFF.